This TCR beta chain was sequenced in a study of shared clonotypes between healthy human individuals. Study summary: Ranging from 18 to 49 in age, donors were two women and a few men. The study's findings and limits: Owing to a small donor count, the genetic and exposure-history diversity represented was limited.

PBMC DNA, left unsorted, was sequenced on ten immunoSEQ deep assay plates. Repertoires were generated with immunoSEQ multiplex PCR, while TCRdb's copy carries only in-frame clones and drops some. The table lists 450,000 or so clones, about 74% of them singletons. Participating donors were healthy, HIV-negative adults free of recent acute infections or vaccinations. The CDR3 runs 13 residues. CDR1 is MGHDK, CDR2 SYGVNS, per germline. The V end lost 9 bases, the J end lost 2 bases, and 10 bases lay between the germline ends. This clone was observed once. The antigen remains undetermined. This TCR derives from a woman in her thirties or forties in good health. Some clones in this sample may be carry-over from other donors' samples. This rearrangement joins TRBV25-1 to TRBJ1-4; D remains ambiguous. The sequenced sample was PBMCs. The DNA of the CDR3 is TGTGCCAGTCGATTCAGGACTAATGAAAAACTGTTTTTT. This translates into CASRFRTNEKLFF.